These 10 T cell receptor beta chains came from one sample sequenced in a study of OX40 agonist ivuxolimab in advanced cancers. Data came from immunoSEQ multiplex PCR; TCRdb stores just in-frame clones and leaves some out. The sample has more than 50,000 clones; 70% to 90% are singletons. Specimen: CD4+ or CD8+ T cells sorted from blood, collected in a trial of the OX40 agonist ivuxolimab. The source of these receptors is an adult with an advanced solid tumor such as melanoma, head and neck, liver or kidney cancer.

The V and J genes are TRBV25-1 and TRBJ2-5, with unresolved D. CDR1 MGHDK and CDR2 SYGVNS come from the germline V gene. V shed 7 bases and J shed 10 bases, with 13 bases lying between them. This CDR3 region has 11 residues. The CDR3 coding sequence is TGTGCCAGCACTCTATACCAGGACCAGTACTTC. Translating it yields CASTLYQDQYF.

This clone was detected a few times. V is TRBV10-1 and J is TRBJ1-2; tentatively, D is TRBD1 (5 bases). This CDR3 is 13 amino acids long. Between the trimmed V and J ends, which lost 6 bases and 2 bases, there was a span of 10 bases. Germline CDR1 WNHNN, CDR2 SYGVQD (reference sequence). For the CDR3, the DNA is TGCGCCAGCAGGGGGCGCGGGAACTATGGCTACACCTTC. Amino acids: CASRGRGNYGYTF.

This rearrangement joins TRBV19 to TRBJ1-4, with 9 bases fitting TRBD1. The CDR3 runs to 15 residues. The J segment lost 0 bases and the V segment lost 8 bases, leaving 4 bases of the junction unmatched. Germline V lookup: CDR1 LNHDA, CDR2 SQIVND (reference sequence). In DNA, the CDR3 is TGTGCCAGTGGGACAGGGCATACAACTAATGAAAAACTGTTTTTT. Translating gives CASGTGHTTNEKLFF.

The rearrangement links TRBV5-1 to TRBJ2-3; D call uncertain. The germline V gene has CDR1 SGHRS and CDR2 YFSETQ. V gave up 0 bases and J gave up 0 bases, with 14 bases separating them. The CDR3 runs 17 residues. CDR3 residues: CASSLGPSITSTDTQYF. The DNA for the CDR3 is TGCGCCAGCAGCTTGGGGCCTTCTATTACTAGCACAGATACGCAGTATTTT.

The chain has TRBV25-1 and TRBJ2-5, with D possibly TRBD1 on 6 matching bases. Germline values: CDR1 MGHDK, CDR2 SYGVNS. The CDR3 runs to 14 residues. Trimming left V 5 bases short and J 5 bases short, with 15 bases between. In DNA, the CDR3 is TGTGCCAGCAGTCCGGACAGTTTTGGCGAGACCCAGTACTTC. This translates into CASSPDSFGETQYF.

This chain links TRBV9 with TRBJ1-1; D gene uncertain. CDR1 and CDR2 (germline): SGDLS, YYNGEE. The ends were cut back, 4 bases at V and 0 bases at J, with 4 bases in the middle. The CDR3 covers 12 residues. CDR3 sequence (DNA): TGTGCCAGCAGCCCCGTGAACACTGAAGCTTTCTTT. As protein: CASSPVNTEAFF. The full variable domain, its missing parts supplied by reference TRBV9 and TRBJ1-1, is DSGVTQTPKHLITATGQRVTLRCSPRSGDLSVYWYQQSLDQGLQFLIQYYNGEERAKGNILERFSAQQFPDLHSELNLSSLELGDSALYFCASSPVNTEAFFGQGTRLTVV.

This chain links TRBV14 with TRBJ2-3; 8 bases agree with TRBD2. V dropped 3 bases and J dropped 3; count of bases not matched to a gene: 11. Germline loops: CDR1 SGHDN, CDR2 FVKESK. The CDR3 runs to 17 residues. This chain's CDR3 is CASSHRGSGSWTDTQYF. Here the CDR3 DNA reads TGTGCCAGCAGCCATAGGGGGAGCGGGAGTTGGACAGATACGCAGTATTTT. The full variable domain, in which reference TRBV14 and TRBJ2-3 provide the parts outside the CDR3, is EAGVTQFPSHSVIEKGQTVTLRCDPISGHDNLYWYRRVMGKEIKFLLHFVKESKQDESGMPNNRFLAERTGGTYSTLKVQPAELEDSGVYFCASSHRGSGSWTDTQYFGPGTRLTVL.

This clone was detected only a few times. The chain joins TRBV18 to TRBJ1-2; the match to TRBD1 covers 8 bases. There are 17 residues in the CDR3. With 4 bases clipped from V and 3 bases from J, the junction kept 13 bases outside the gene matches. In germline, CDR1 is KGHSH, CDR2 LQKENI. The CDR3 sequence: CASSRTGSRRGHYGYTF. The CDR3 DNA is TGTGCCAGCTCACGGACAGGGAGTCGAAGGGGCCACTATGGCTACACCTTC.

The chain is built from TRBV27 and TRBJ2-3, with a weak D call TRBD2 (6 bases). This CDR3 is 15 amino acids long. V was shortened by 6 bases and J by 0 bases, with 13 bases between the two germline ends. CDR1 and CDR2 (germline): MNHEY, SMNVEV (reference sequence). In nucleotides, the CDR3 is TGTGCCAGCAGGCCCCGCGGGACTAGCACAGATACGCAGTATTTT. Translated, it gives CASRPRGTSTDTQYF.

This chain links TRBV11-2 with TRBJ2-5, with TRBD1 matching 9 bases. With the DNA end fitting TRBJ2-7 better, the J assignment may be wrong. The length of the CDR3 is 14 residues. Per germline, CDR1 SGHAT and CDR2 FQNNGV. The CDR3 DNA sequence: TGTGCCAGCAGCCCGACAGGGGGTACCTACGAGCAGTACTTC. Protein sequence: CASSPTGGTYEQYF.